This TCR beta chain was captured in a study of T-cell memory formation after mild COVID-19. The overall study: TCR clusters showed largely donor specificity.

V lost 4 bases to trimming and J lost 5 bases; unmatched junction nucleotides: 3. The length of the CDR3 is 14 residues. Germline assignment: CDR1 ENHRY and CDR2 SYGVKD. General study findings and limits: Still unconfirmed is whether the second-wave clones peaking on day 37 recognized SARS-CoV-2. A second wave expanding day 15 to 37 was CD4+-biased; contracting clones were balanced.

In regard to this clonotype: Its antigen is currently unknown.

Using its own MiXCR run on the 5' RACE reads, TCRdb lists one record per CDR3 protein. The table has about 430,000 distinct CDR3 sequences, approximately 24% seen once; the top ten hold 8.5% to 10%. Sequencing was done on a sample of PBMCs or a T cell subset sorted from them (not recorded which). The TCR sequence derives from an adult woman who had mild COVID-19 (a few samples of this study predate the infection). Cell type and time point are not known. The genes are TRBV10-3 and TRBJ2-5; TRBD1 matches at 11 bases. The CDR3 region has the DNA TGTGCCATCAGTGGGACAGGGGGCGCGGAGACCCAGTACTTC. It yields the protein CAISGTGGAETQYF.